This entry lists 7 T cell receptor beta chains sequenced from one sample in a study of shared clonotypes between healthy human individuals. TCRdb's copy holds only in-frame clones and misses some; the assay was immunoSEQ multiplex PCR. Seen here are some 380,000 clones, 96% observed once, and the top ten hold around 0.32%. The specimen sequenced was memory CD8+ T cells sorted from blood. Subset: CD45RO+ cells pooled with CCR7-negative TemRA cells. The origin of the receptors is a man aged 25-40 years in good health.

The chain joins TRBV6-1 to TRBJ2-7; unclear D gene. Germline CDR1 reads MNHNS; CDR2 reads SASEGT. The V and J ends lost 5 bases and 2 bases respectively, with 7 bases between them. The CDR3 has 12 residues. CDR3 residues: CASSPPPYEQYF. For the CDR3, the DNA is TGTGCCAGCAGTCCCCCCCCCTACGAGCAGTACTTC.

This chain connects TRBV7-9 to TRBJ2-3; 8 bases agree with TRBD1. Germline assignment: CDR1 SEHNR and CDR2 FQNEAQ (reference sequence). This CDR3 is 15 amino acids long. The ends lost 7 bases at V and 2 bases at J; junction bases unmatched: 8. As DNA, the CDR3 is TGTGCCAGCACCCGGACAGGGCAAATCACAGATACGCAGTATTTT. Translating gives CASTRTGQITDTQYF.

Notes on this clone: Other nucleotide sequences in the sample specify the same CDR3. The V and J genes are TRBV5-1 and TRBJ2-2; 10 bases are a match to TRBD2. Germline values: CDR1 SGHRS, CDR2 YFSETQ. This CDR3 comprises 16 residues. The V and J ends lost 4 bases and 1 base, in that order; junction bases with no gene match: 4. Here the CDR3 reads CASSPLAGGNTGELFF. In DNA, the CDR3 is TGCGCCAGCAGCCCCTTAGCGGGAGGGAACACCGGGGAGCTGTTTTTT.

Concerning this clone itself: Other DNA sequences in this sample translate to the same CDR3. The V gene is TRBV20-1, the J gene TRBJ2-1, with unresolved D. This CDR3 has 11 amino acids. Trimming removed 3 bases from V and 4 bases from J, with 4 bases in between. CDR1 is DFQATT, CDR2 SNEGSKA, per germline (reference sequence). The CDR3 is CSASGYNEQFF. The CDR3 DNA reads TGCAGTGCTAGTGGGTACAATGAGCAGTTCTTC.

This clone was seen only once. This chain joins TRBV5-4 and TRBJ2-3; 9 bases are shared with TRBD1. Trimming cost V 2 bases and J 6 bases; bases outside gene matches: 4. This CDR3 spans 14 amino acids. Looked up from germline, CDR1 is SGHNT and CDR2 is YYREEE (reference sequence). The CDR3 reads CASSFGTGRDTQYF. DNA for the CDR3: TGTGCCAGCAGCTTCGGGACAGGGAGGGATACGCAGTATTTT.

The gene calls are TRBV28 and TRBJ2-7, with D tentatively TRBD1 (6 bases). V shed 4 bases and J shed 3 bases, with 22 bases lying between them. Germline V gene sequence: CDR1 MDHEN, CDR2 SYDVKM. The CDR3 totals 17 residues. The CDR3 loop is CASSSHPTKTGSYEQYF. The CDR3 DNA is TGTGCCAGCAGTTCCCACCCGACGAAAACAGGGAGCTACGAGCAGTACTTC.

This chain links TRBV6-1 with TRBJ2-5; D is uncertain. V dropped 3 bases and J dropped 5 bases, with 10 bases sitting between them. The CDR3 is made up of 13 amino acids. Germline CDR1 is MNHNS and CDR2 is SASEGT. CDR3 loop: CASSDLGGETQYF. CDR3 DNA: TGTGCCAGCAGTGATCTGGGCGGCGAGACCCAGTACTTC.